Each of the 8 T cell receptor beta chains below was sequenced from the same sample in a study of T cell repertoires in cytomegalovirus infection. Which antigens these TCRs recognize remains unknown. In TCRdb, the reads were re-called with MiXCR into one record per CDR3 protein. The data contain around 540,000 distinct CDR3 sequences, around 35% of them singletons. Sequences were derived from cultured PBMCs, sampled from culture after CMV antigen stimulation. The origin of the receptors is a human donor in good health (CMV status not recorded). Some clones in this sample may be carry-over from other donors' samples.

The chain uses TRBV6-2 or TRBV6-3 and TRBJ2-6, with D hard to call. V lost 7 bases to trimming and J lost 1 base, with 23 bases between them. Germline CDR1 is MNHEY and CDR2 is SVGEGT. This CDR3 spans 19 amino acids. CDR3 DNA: TGTGCCAGCAAGTGGCGGCATGGGGTTACTGTATCTGGGGCCAACGTCCTGACTTTC. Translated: CASKWRHGVTVSGANVLTF.

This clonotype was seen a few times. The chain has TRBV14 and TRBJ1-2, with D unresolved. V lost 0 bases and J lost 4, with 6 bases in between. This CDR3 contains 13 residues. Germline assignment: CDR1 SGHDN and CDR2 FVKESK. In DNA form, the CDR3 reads TGTGCCAGCAGCCAAGACCATACCTATGGCTACACCTTC. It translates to CASSQDHTYGYTF.

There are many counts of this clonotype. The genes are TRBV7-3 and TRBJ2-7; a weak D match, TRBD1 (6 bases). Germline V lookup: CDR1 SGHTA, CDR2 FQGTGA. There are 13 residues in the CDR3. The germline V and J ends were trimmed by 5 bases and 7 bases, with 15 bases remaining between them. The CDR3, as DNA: TGTGCCAGCAGCCAGGGGACCGTCGGGGAGCAGTACTTC. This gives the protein CASSQGTVGEQYF.

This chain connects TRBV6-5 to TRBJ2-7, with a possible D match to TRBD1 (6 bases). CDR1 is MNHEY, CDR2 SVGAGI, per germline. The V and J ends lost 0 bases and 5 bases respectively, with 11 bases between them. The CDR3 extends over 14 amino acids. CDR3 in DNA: TGTGCCAGCAGTTACTCGAGGGACACTGACGAGCAGTACTTC. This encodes CASSYSRDTDEQYF.

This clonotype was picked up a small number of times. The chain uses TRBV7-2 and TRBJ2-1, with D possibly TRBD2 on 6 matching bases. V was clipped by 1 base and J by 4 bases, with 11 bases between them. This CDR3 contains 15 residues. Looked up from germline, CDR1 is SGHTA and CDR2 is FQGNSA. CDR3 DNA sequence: TGTGCCAGCAGCTTAGGGGCTAGCGAATACAATGAGCAGTTCTTC. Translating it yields CASSLGASEYNEQFF.

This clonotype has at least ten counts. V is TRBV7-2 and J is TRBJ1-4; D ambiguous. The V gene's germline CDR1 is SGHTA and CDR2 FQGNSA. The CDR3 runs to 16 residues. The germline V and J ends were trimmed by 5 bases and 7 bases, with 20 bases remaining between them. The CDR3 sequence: CASSPRLGRAGEKLFF. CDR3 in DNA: TGTGCCAGCAGCCCGCGGTTGGGGAGGGCGGGTGAAAAACTGTTTTTT.

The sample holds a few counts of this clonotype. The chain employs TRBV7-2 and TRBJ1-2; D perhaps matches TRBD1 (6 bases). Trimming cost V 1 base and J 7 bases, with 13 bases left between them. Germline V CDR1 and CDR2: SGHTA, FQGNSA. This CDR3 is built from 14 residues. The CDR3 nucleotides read TGTGCCAGCAGCTTAGGGCAGGGGACGGCTGGCTACACCTTC. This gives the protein CASSLGQGTAGYTF.

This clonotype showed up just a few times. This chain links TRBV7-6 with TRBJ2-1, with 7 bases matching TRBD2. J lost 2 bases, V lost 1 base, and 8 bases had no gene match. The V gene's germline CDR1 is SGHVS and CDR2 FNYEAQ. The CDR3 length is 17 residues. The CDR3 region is CASSLGVGRNTYNEQFF. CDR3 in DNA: TGTGCCAGCAGCTTAGGTGTCGGGAGGAATACCTACAATGAGCAGTTCTTC.